This T cell receptor beta chain was recorded in a study of graft-versus-host responses after intestinal transplantation (dated by TCRdb to the early 2020s). In terms of the full investigation: The transplants that recipients got were multivisceral, liver-intestinal, or isolated intestinal. Every recipient was given anti-thymocyte globulin induction, followed by approximately 3 years of maintenance tacrolimus and steroids. After intestinal transplantation, graft-versus-host and host-versus-graft alloreactive T cell clones in the graft, circulation and bone marrow were tracked using bulk TCR-beta CDR3 sequencing. To identify alloreactive clones, pre-transplant mixed lymphocyte reaction products were sequenced and then compared with unstimulated pre-transplant donor and recipient T cells. A cohort of more than 20 intestinal transplant recipients, including one retransplant, was enrolled, and 3 patients lacking pretransplant specimens were excluded. A peak of at least 4% donor T cells among recipient peripheral blood mononuclear cells was the definition used for donor T cell macrochimerism. Instead of going to the commercial service, samples from a few later patients were sequenced in-house on an Illumina MiSeq and processed with MiXCR.

With respect to this clone: Its antigen remains unidentified. No per-base quality is available; no much larger clone lies one base away.

Measured from the cysteine to the phenylalanine, the CDR3 is 15 residues long. Solely the CDR3 DNA is kept, with 45 bases framed from the first base. V trim: 5 bases; J trim: 8 bases; unmatched bases: 9. CDR1 SEHNR and CDR2 FQNEAQ are derived from the germline V gene (reference sequence). The method was the immunoSEQ multiplex PCR assay. For most patients, genomic DNA was subjected to high-throughput TCR-beta CDR3 sequencing by Adaptive Biotechnologies. The original pipeline was this. Adaptive's ImmunoSEQ software was the source of the TCR sequencing data for 15 to 20 patients, while a few other patients were processed with MiXCR and VDJtools. CDR3 nucleotide sequences shared between donor and recipient were removed because the origin of such sequences could not be assigned. At least 2-fold expansion over unstimulated cells and a minimum CFSE-low frequency of 0.002% (template counts) or 0.001% (read counts) were required for clones to be classified as alloreactive. Mappable clones were those detected in sequenced pre-transplant spleen, lymph node, or MLR CFSE-low populations of the donor or recipient. The cumulative frequency of alloreactive clones was calculated as a percentage of all sequences, weighted by copy number. TCRdb stores this immuneACCESS table with in-frame sequences only. Part of the clones is absent; in the studies checked, under half of the shortfall reflects unresolved V genes, and no reason is known for the rest. Clone size and V and J calls were adopted from that table, with D and trimming inferred from the DNA. Recorded for this sample are fewer than 20,000 clones; roughly 80% of them occurred a single time. The leading ten clones occupy 15% to 20% of the sample.

Study-level results and caveats: In the allografts of patients with donor T cell macrochimerism, GvH to HvG T cell clonal ratios were high. Conclusions were limited by the relatively low number and heterogeneity of intestinal transplant patients. Early after transplant, peak levels of circulating GvH clones were found to be associated with declines in HvG clones. GvH clones were found in recipient bone marrow, and some of the GvH clones appeared earlier in ileal mucosa or blood, which is consistent with an intestinal mucosal origin.

To isolate intraepithelial and lamina propria lymphocytes from graft specimens, dithiothreitol, EDTA incubations and collagenase D digestion were used. Serial intestinal graft biopsy specimens collected up to 600 days after transplant underwent bulk TCR-beta sequencing. The chain employs TRBV7-9 and TRBJ2-1; 10 nucleotides in the junction match TRBD2. This sequence was found in a human patient who received an intestinal transplant, so some T cells may come from the graft donor. The source was ileum tissue, collected about 15 weeks after intestinal transplant. The nucleotide sequence reads TGTGCCAGCAGCCCAGGCGCTAGCGGGAGTCATGAGCAGTTCTTC. This codes for CASSPGASGSHEQFF.